This T cell receptor beta chain came from a study of cytomegalovirus exposure and HLA in healthy donors. PCR was performed using 60 Vbeta and 13 Jbeta primers. Generated by immunoSEQ multiplex PCR, the TCRdb table keeps only in-frame clones and is missing some. Here the sample spans 150,000 to 200,000 clones, around 83% being singletons. This clone was observed a single time. With 0 bases removed from V and 2 bases from J, the gap between germline ends came to 2 bases. From germline, CDR1 is SGHRS and CDR2 YFSETQ. This CDR3 is 12 amino acids long. This receptor was obtained from a man aged 35 to 55 in good health and CMV-seropositive. The chain has TRBV5-1 and TRBJ1-1; D is undetermined. The source material was PBMCs. CDR3 bases: TGCGCCAGCAGCTTGGCTAACACTGAAGCTTTCTTT. Translated: CASSLANTEAFF.